What follows are 20 T cell receptor beta chains derived from one specimen sequenced in a study of shared clonotypes between healthy human individuals. Naive-designated CD8 cells lacked CD45RO, were positively enriched for CCR7, and omitted terminally differentiated effector memory CD45RA+ cells. Sequencing was performed with immunoSEQ multiplex PCR; in TCRdb, only in-frame clones are kept and a portion is missing. The sample contains hundreds of thousands of clones, roughly 96% of which appear only once. Source material: naive CD8+ T cells sorted from blood. The origin of the receptors is a woman in her twenties or thirties in good health.

The rearrangement links TRBV27 to TRBJ2-3; 10 bases map to TRBD1. CDR1 and CDR2 from the germline V gene are MNHEY and SMNVEV (reference sequence). The V and J ends lost 5 bases and 1 base, in that order; junction bases with no gene match: 9. The CDR3 length is 17 residues. CDR3 amino acids: CASSIIGQGVGTDTQYF. The CDR3 DNA reads TGTGCCAGCAGTATCATAGGACAGGGGGTAGGCACAGATACGCAGTATTTT.

V usage is TRBV27 and J usage is TRBJ2-7, with 9 bases fitting TRBD2. The CDR3 length is 15 residues. Germline V lookup: CDR1 MNHEY, CDR2 SMNVEV (reference sequence). V lost 4 bases to trimming and J lost 5 bases; unmatched junction nucleotides: 9. The CDR3 region is CASSSFSGSFHEQYF. CDR3 coding DNA: TGTGCCAGCAGTTCTTTTAGCGGGAGCTTCCACGAGCAGTACTTC.

This clone was counted between two and nine times. V is TRBV2 and J is TRBJ2-7, with 10 bases fitting TRBD2. Germline V gene lookup returns CDR1 SNHLY and CDR2 FYNNEI. With V trimmed by 7 bases and J by 4 bases, 4 bases remained unmatched. This CDR3 is built from 13 residues. As DNA, the CDR3 is TGTGCCAGCATGGGGACTAGCGCGTACGAGCAGTACTTC. Translated: CASMGTSAYEQYF.

To note about this clone: Other DNA variants within this sample encode the same CDR3. V usage is TRBV4-1 and J usage is TRBJ2-7, with D perhaps matching TRBD1 (7 bases). The V gene's germline CDR1 is MGHRA and CDR2 YSYEKL. This CDR3 is built from 14 residues. Trimming stripped 0 bases from V and 2 bases from J, with 8 bases between. The CDR3 protein is CASSQDRGAYEQYF. CDR3 in DNA: TGCGCCAGCAGCCAAGACAGGGGGGCCTACGAGCAGTACTTC.

The chain has TRBV5-6 and TRBJ2-7; 10 bases line up with TRBD2. The J segment lost 6 bases and the V segment lost 0 bases, leaving 6 bases of the junction unmatched. CDR1 and CDR2 from the germline V gene are SGHDT and YYEEEE. This CDR3 has 15 amino acids. The DNA of the CDR3 is TGTGCCAGCAGCTTGGGCCTAGCGGGAGTACCCGAGCAGTACTTC. Protein: CASSLGLAGVPEQYF. Full variable domain (outside the CDR3, taken from reference TRBV5-6 and TRBJ2-7): DAGVTQSPTHLIKTRGQQVTLRCSPKSGHDTVSWYQQALGQGPQFIFQYYEEEERQRGNFPDRFSGHQFPNYSSELNVNALLLGDSALYLCASSLGLAGVPEQYFGPGTRLTVT.

This chain links TRBV27 with TRBJ1-5; D perhaps matches TRBD1 (5 bases). The V end lost 5 bases, the J end lost 5 bases, and 13 bases lay between the germline ends. Germline lookup yields CDR1 MNHEY and CDR2 SMNVEV (reference sequence). The CDR3 consists of 14 residues. The CDR3 loop reads CASSTQGAHQPQHF. Here the CDR3 DNA reads TGTGCCAGCAGTACCCAGGGTGCCCATCAGCCCCAGCATTTT.

The V call is TRBV11-3, the J call TRBJ2-1, with TRBD2 as a possible D gene (6 bases). Germline loops: CDR1 SGHNT, CDR2 YENEEA. The CDR3 runs to 13 residues. V lost 5 bases and J lost 7, with 12 bases in between. The CDR3 nucleotides are TGTGCCAGCAGCGCCGGGACTCGGAATGAGCAGTTCTTC. The encoded protein is CASSAGTRNEQFF.

In DNA form, the CDR3 reads TGTGCCAGCTCACCACCCTGGTCCAACACCGGGGAGCTGTTTTTT. Its translation is CASSPPWSNTGELFF. The chain joins TRBV18 to TRBJ2-2; no reliable D call. Trimming removed 0 bases at V and 2 bases at J, with 7 bases between. CDR1 and CDR2 from the germline V gene are KGHSH and LQKENI. CDR3 length: 15 amino acids.

This chain uses TRBV15 with TRBJ1-1, with TRBD1 matching 7 bases. This CDR3 has 15 amino acids. V gave up 0 bases and J gave up 7 bases; unmatched junction bases: 8. CDR1 and CDR2 (germline): LNHNV, YYDKDF (reference sequence). CDR3 DNA: TGTGCCACCAGCAGAGATATGGGGACAGAGGGTGAAGCTTTCTTT. Protein sequence: CATSRDMGTEGEAFF.

The chain is built from TRBV2 and TRBJ1-2, with D maybe TRBD1 (6 bases). Trimming took off 6 bases at V and 5 bases at J, with 16 bases between the two ends. Germline lookup yields CDR1 SNHLY and CDR2 FYNNEI. This CDR3 spans 14 amino acids. CDR3 bases: TGTGCCAGCAGCCTTGGACAGAAGTCGTATGGCTACACCTTC. This codes for CASSLGQKSYGYTF.

V usage is TRBV29-1 and J usage is TRBJ2-3; D not resolved. With 1 base removed from V and 0 bases from J, the gap between germline ends came to 8 bases. The CDR3 loop spans 14 amino acids. Germline V CDR1 and CDR2: SQVTM, ANQGSEA. CDR3 coding DNA: TGCAGCGTTGAAGGAGAGAACAGCACAGATACGCAGTATTTT. It specifies CSVEGENSTDTQYF.

The rearrangement links TRBV9 to TRBJ2-2; 9 bases match TRBD2. V shed 3 bases and J 1 base; nucleotides not matched to a gene: 10. Germline V CDR1 and CDR2: SGDLS, YYNGEE. The CDR3 has 18 amino acids. CDR3 in amino acids: CASSDSLASGMNTGELFF. The CDR3 region has the DNA TGTGCCAGCAGCGACTCTTTAGCTAGCGGGATGAACACCGGGGAGCTGTTTTTT. The variable domain in full, with the rest retrieved from reference TRBV9 and TRBJ2-2, is DSGVTQTPKHLITATGQRVTLRCSPRSGDLSVYWYQQSLDQGLQFLIQYYNGEERAKGNILERFSAQQFPDLHSELNLSSLELGDSALYFCASSDSLASGMNTGELFFGEGSRLTVL.

The CDR3 nucleotides read TGCGCCAGCAGCCAAGAGGCTTCCGGCACCTATGGCTACACCTTC. This gives the protein CASSQEASGTYGYTF. This chain links TRBV4-1 with TRBJ1-2; D is unclear. This CDR3 has 15 amino acids. Per the germline V gene, CDR1 is MGHRA and CDR2 is YSYEKL. V was pared by 0 bases and J by 4 bases, with 12 bases between.

The chain joins TRBV2 to TRBJ2-6; D is possibly TRBD1 (5 bases). V dropped 6 bases and J dropped 4 bases, with 16 bases sitting between them. CDR1 and CDR2 from the germline V gene are SNHLY and FYNNEI. The CDR3 loop spans 16 amino acids. The DNA for the CDR3 is TGTGCCAGCAGCGCTGCAGGGCTCGGGGGGGCCAACGTCCTGACTTTC. Encoded protein: CASSAAGLGGANVLTF.

DNA of the CDR3: TGCGCCAGCAGCCAGTTTAACACCGGCGCCTACAATGAGCAGTTCTTC. Its protein is CASSQFNTGAYNEQFF. This chain joins TRBV4-1 and TRBJ2-1; D not certain. This CDR3 is built from 16 residues. CDR1 is MGHRA, CDR2 YSYEKL, per germline. Trimming shortened V by 3 bases and J by 2 bases, and 14 bases separated the two germline ends.

The chain couples TRBV13 to TRBJ2-3, with D unclear. The germline V and J ends were trimmed by 8 bases and 2 bases, with 8 bases remaining between them. Germline CDR1 reads PRHDT; CDR2 reads FYEKMQ (reference sequence). There are 12 residues in the CDR3. CDR3 sequence (DNA): TGTGCCAGCCTTGATAACACAGATACGCAGTATTTT. Protein: CASLDNTDTQYF. Together with reference TRBV13 and TRBJ2-3, the CDR3 gives the full variable domain: AAGVIQSPRHLIKEKRETATLKCYPIPRHDTVYWYQQGPGQDPQFLISFYEKMQSDKGSIPDRFSAQQFSDYHSELNMSSLELGDSALYFCASLDNTDTQYFGPGTRLTVL.

Regarding this clone: Other DNA sequences in this sample translate to the same CDR3. V is TRBV28 and J is TRBJ2-7; 7 nucleotides agree with TRBD2. The CDR3 runs to 16 residues. Trimming removed 1 base from V and 7 bases from J; junction bases left unmatched: 13. CDR1 and CDR2 (germline): MDHEN, SYDVKM. The CDR3 DNA follows: TGTGCCAGCAGTTTATACCCGGGAGGATCCGCGGGAGAGCAGTACTTC. It is translated as CASSLYPGGSAGEQYF.

This clone was picked up a small number of times. The chain uses TRBV29-1 and TRBJ1-1; D is uncertain. Germline assignment: CDR1 SQVTM and CDR2 ANQGSEA. Trimming pared 6 bases from V and 3 bases from J, leaving 5 bases between. The CDR3 is 10 residues long. The CDR3 reads CSVEYTEAFF. As DNA, the CDR3 is TGCAGCGTGGAGTACACTGAAGCTTTCTTT.

The chain joins TRBV19 to TRBJ1-1; D uncertain. Germline V gene lookup returns CDR1 LNHDA and CDR2 SQIVND (reference sequence). Trimming took off 5 bases at V and 1 base at J, with 11 bases between the two ends. The CDR3 spans 14 residues. The CDR3 loop is CASSLLRENTEAFF. The CDR3 region has the DNA TGTGCCAGTAGTCTTCTAAGGGAGAACACTGAAGCTTTCTTT.

J is TRBJ1-2 and V is TRBV13; unclear D gene. V dropped 0 bases and J dropped 3 bases, with 14 bases sitting between them. CDR1 is PRHDT and CDR2 is FYEKMQ in the germline V gene (reference sequence). The CDR3 extends over 16 amino acids. CDR3 amino acids: CASSLGRQRADYGYTF. The CDR3 DNA sequence: TGTGCCAGCAGCTTAGGCCGGCAGCGAGCCGACTATGGCTACACCTTC.